These 12 T cell receptor beta chains originate from one sample sequenced in a study of blood T cell repertoires in COVID-19. TCRdb's table, derived via immunoSEQ multiplex PCR, lists solely in-frame clones and lacks some. Counted here are about 58,000 clones, nearly 90% occurring once; the ten biggest clones make up about 13%. Sequencing input: peripheral blood. These receptors were taken from a man aged 55 to 70 with active COVID-19.

The CDR3 is CASSAGTSGGPTDTQYF. Written as DNA, the CDR3 is TGTGCCAGCAGTGCAGGGACTAGCGGGGGGCCCACAGATACGCAGTATTTT. The genes are TRBV2 and TRBJ2-3, with TRBD2 matching 15 bases. Trimming cost V 4 bases and J 2 bases; bases outside gene matches: 4. This CDR3 has 17 residues. CDR1 is SNHLY, CDR2 FYNNEI, per germline.

V and J are TRBV5-1 and TRBJ1-3; no clear D. CDR3 length: 13 amino acids. V lost 4 bases, J lost 4 bases, and 9 bases lay in between. Looked up from germline, CDR1 is SGHRS and CDR2 is YFSETQ. CDR3 region: CASSAIGGNTIYF. The CDR3 coding sequence is TGCGCCAGCAGCGCTATCGGGGGAAACACCATATATTTT.

The V and J genes are TRBV7-9 and TRBJ2-7; 9 nucleotides align to TRBD1. Trimming at V came to 4 bases and at J to 7 bases, leaving 11 bases not matched to a gene. The CDR3 runs 15 residues. From germline, CDR1 is SEHNR and CDR2 FQNEAQ (reference sequence). DNA for the CDR3: TGTGCCAGCAGCTCGCCGGGACAGGGACGAGGGGAGCAGTACTTC. Translating it yields CASSSPGQGRGEQYF.

The chain employs TRBV19 and TRBJ1-4, with a possible D match to TRBD1 (6 bases). V was clipped by 3 bases and J by 6 bases, with 17 bases between them. Germline V lookup: CDR1 LNHDA, CDR2 SQIVND (reference sequence). The CDR3 spans 16 residues. The CDR3 region is CASSIRWGRSDEKLFF. In DNA, the CDR3 is TGTGCCAGTAGTATCCGGTGGGGGCGGTCGGATGAAAAACTGTTTTTT.

V gene TRBV11-3 combines with J gene TRBJ1-4; 9 bases are shared with TRBD1. CDR1 is SGHNT, CDR2 YENEEA, per germline. The V segment lost 2 bases and the J segment 0 bases; nucleotides outside the gene matches: 10. The CDR3 has 19 amino acids. The CDR3 here is CASSLMGQGLFATNEKLFF. The CDR3 coding sequence is TGTGCCAGCAGCTTAATGGGACAGGGCCTTTTTGCAACTAATGAAAAACTGTTTTTT.

The chain joins TRBV30 to TRBJ1-4; tentative D call: TRBD1 (6 bases). CDR1 is GTSNPN, CDR2 SVGIG, per germline (reference sequence). Trimming left V 3 bases short and J 8 bases short, with 13 bases between. This CDR3 has 13 amino acids. The CDR3 reads CAWRGTKGEKLFF. The CDR3 nucleotides read TGTGCCTGGAGAGGGACAAAAGGGGAAAAACTGTTTTTT.

The chain employs TRBV5-1 and TRBJ1-4; the D is unclear. Germline CDR1 and CDR2: SGHRS and YFSETQ. The CDR3 runs to 15 residues. Trimming left V 1 base short and J 0 bases short, with 7 bases between. The CDR3 nucleotides read TGCGCCAGCAGCTTGATGAGCGCAACTAATGAAAAACTGTTTTTT. Translation gives CASSLMSATNEKLFF.

This rearrangement joins TRBV9 to TRBJ2-2; D is ambiguous. V was clipped by 4 bases and J by 0 bases, with 16 bases between them. Germline V gives CDR1 SGDLS, CDR2 YYNGEE. The CDR3 totals 17 residues. The CDR3 nucleotides are TGTGCCAGCAGCCTCACCTCCGCGGCCCCGAACACCGGGGAGCTGTTTTTT. Its protein product is CASSLTSAAPNTGELFF.

This clone was seen a few times. The CDR3, as DNA: TGTGCCAGCAGCCAATTCTATGCGCCGAATGAAAAACTGTTTTTT. Translated: CASSQFYAPNEKLFF. The chain uses TRBV3-1 (or the pseudogene TRBV3-2) and TRBJ1-4; D is undetermined. Trimming took off 2 bases at V and 5 bases at J, with 12 bases between the two ends. Germline lookup yields CDR1 LGHDT and CDR2 YNNKEL (reference sequence). There are 15 residues in the CDR3.

Here the CDR3 DNA reads TGTGCCAGCAGCTTGAGCGGCAATGAGCAGTTCTTC. It yields the protein CASSLSGNEQFF. The genes are TRBV6-6 and TRBJ2-1, with D tentatively TRBD2 (5 bases). Trimming removed 6 bases from V and 6 bases from J, with 9 bases in between. The CDR3 spans 12 residues. Germline V gene lookup returns CDR1 MNHNY and CDR2 SVGAGI (reference sequence).

Regarding this clone: Other DNA sequences from this sample encode an identical CDR3 as well. This rearrangement joins TRBV4-3 to TRBJ2-7; 9 bases are a match to TRBD1. Germline-derived CDR1 and CDR2 are LGHNA and YSLEER. The length of the CDR3 is 14 residues. Trimming at V came to 4 bases and at J to 0 bases, leaving 1 base not matched to a gene. The DNA of the CDR3 is TGCGCCAGCAGCCCGGGACAGGGCTCCTACGAGCAGTACTTC. Translation: CASSPGQGSYEQYF.

The V call is TRBV6-5, the J call TRBJ2-7; TRBD1 matches at 7 bases. Looked up from germline, CDR1 is MNHEY and CDR2 is SVGAGI. After removal of 6 bases from V and 2 bases from J, the junction contained 7 bases not matched to a gene. The CDR3 loop spans 14 amino acids. CDR3 region: CASSRDRHTYEQYF. The CDR3 DNA sequence: TGTGCCAGCAGCCGGGACAGACATACCTACGAGCAGTACTTC.